Below are 20 T cell receptor beta chains sequenced from a single sample in a study of OX40 agonist ivuxolimab in advanced cancers. The library was made by the immunoSEQ multiplex PCR assay. The table comes from immuneACCESS by way of TCRdb, which keeps in-frame sequences with V and J called. Part of the clones is missing from these tables; in studies checked, under half for an unresolved V gene and the rest for unknown reasons. The sample contains 65,000 to 75,000 clones, around nine tenths of them found a single time. Jointly, the top ten make up less than 1% of the sample. This specimen was CD4+ or CD8+ T cells sorted from blood, taken in a trial of the OX40 agonist ivuxolimab. These TCRs come from an adult with an advanced solid tumor such as melanoma, head and neck, liver or kidney cancer.

The chain carries TRBV29-1 and TRBJ2-1; 7 bases line up with TRBD2. The CDR3 sequence is 14 residues long. From germline, CDR1 is SQVTM and CDR2 ANQGSEA. V lost 4 bases to trimming and J lost 0 bases; unmatched junction nucleotides: 3. The CDR3 DNA follows: TGCAGCGTTGTAGCGGGCCTCTCCTACAATGAGCAGTTCTTC. It codes for CSVVAGLSYNEQFF.

The chain combines TRBV29-1 with TRBJ1-1; D perhaps matches TRBD1 (5 bases). Trimming shortened V by 4 bases and J by 0 bases, and 15 bases separated the two germline ends. CDR1 SQVTM and CDR2 ANQGSEA come from the germline V gene. The CDR3 spans 15 residues. The CDR3 region has the DNA TGCAGCGTTGTGGGGGAGTGGGGATTGAACACTGAAGCTTTCTTT. It encodes CSVVGEWGLNTEAFF.

The V call is TRBV6-1, the J call TRBJ1-5; a possible D gene is TRBD1 (5 bases). In germline, CDR1 is MNHNS, CDR2 SASEGT. The germline V and J ends were trimmed by 6 bases and 2 bases, with 8 bases remaining between them. The CDR3 covers 13 residues. The chain's CDR3 is CASRTAGNQPQHF. CDR3 DNA sequence: TGTGCCAGCAGGACAGCCGGCAATCAGCCCCAGCATTTT.

This sequence joins TRBV5-1 and TRBJ2-2; D perhaps matches TRBD2 (6 bases). V was trimmed by 1 base and J by 4 bases, leaving 8 bases between them. The CDR3 sequence is 14 residues long. Germline CDR1 SGHRS, CDR2 YFSETQ. CDR3 protein: CASSLTGVTGELFF. The DNA of the CDR3 is TGCGCCAGCAGCTTGACGGGGGTCACCGGGGAGCTGTTTTTT.

The V gene is TRBV6-1, the J gene TRBJ1-4; unclear D gene. CDR1 is MNHNS and CDR2 is SASEGT in the germline V gene. This CDR3 has 15 amino acids. The germline V and J ends were trimmed by 7 bases and 8 bases, with 20 bases remaining between them. The CDR3 nucleotides are TGTGCCAGCACCCAAAGGCCTGCCTCTAGGGAAAAACTGTTTTTT. Translated: CASTQRPASREKLFF.

The chain employs TRBV5-4 and TRBJ2-3, with 12 bases aligning to TRBD2. The V segment lost 1 base and the J segment 3 bases; nucleotides outside the gene matches: 3. The CDR3 covers 16 residues. Germline V gives CDR1 SGHNT, CDR2 YYREEE (reference sequence). CDR3 DNA sequence: TGTGCCAGCAGCTTGATGACTAGCGGGAGTACAGATACGCAGTATTTT. Protein sequence: CASSLMTSGSTDTQYF.

The V and J genes are TRBV9 and TRBJ2-1; 13 bases align to TRBD2. CDR1 and CDR2 (germline): SGDLS, YYNGEE. Trimming took 3 bases from V and 4 from J; bases not matched to a gene: 1. This CDR3 comprises 15 residues. Written as DNA, the CDR3 is TGTGCCAGCAGCGAGGGACTAGCGGGATACAATGAGCAGTTCTTC. Its translation is CASSEGLAGYNEQFF.

V is TRBV18 and J is TRBJ2-3; D perhaps matches TRBD1 (6 bases). CDR3 length: 18 amino acids. The germline V gene has CDR1 KGHSH and CDR2 LQKENI. V was clipped by 3 bases and J by 0 bases, with 19 bases between them. DNA of the CDR3: TGTGCCAGCTCACCCGGTTTATCCGGGACATTGAGCACAGATACGCAGTATTTT. Translating gives CASSPGLSGTLSTDTQYF.

The chain employs TRBV15 and TRBJ2-5; 7 nucleotides align to TRBD1. Per germline, CDR1 LNHNV and CDR2 YYDKDF (reference sequence). Unmatched junction bases numbered 5, after V lost 8 bases and J lost 5 bases. The CDR3 has 12 residues. The CDR3 DNA reads TGTGCCACCGGCCTGACAGGGGAGACCCAGTACTTC. It specifies CATGLTGETQYF. Drawing the rest from reference TRBV15 and TRBJ2-5, the complete variable domain is DAMVIQNPRYQVTQFGKPVTLSCSQTLNHNVMYWYQQKSSQAPKLLFHYYDKDFNNEADTPDNFQSRRPNTSFCFLDIRSPGLGDTAMYLCATGLTGETQYFGPGTRLLVL.

This sequence joins TRBV7-2 and TRBJ2-3; D not certain. This CDR3 contains 14 residues. Germline V lookup: CDR1 SGHTA, CDR2 FQGNSA. V gave up 2 bases and J gave up 0 bases, with 6 bases separating them. CDR3 residues: CASSLRDSTDTQYF. CDR3 DNA: TGTGCCAGCAGCTTAAGAGACAGCACAGATACGCAGTATTTT.

V gene TRBV9 combines with J gene TRBJ1-4; D unclear. Trimming removed 0 bases at V and 4 bases at J, with 10 bases between. Per germline, CDR1 SGDLS and CDR2 YYNGEE. The CDR3 consists of 15 residues. The CDR3 nucleotides read TGTGCCAGCAGCGTAGGGCTTCTCGGTAATGAAAAACTGTTTTTT. It is translated as CASSVGLLGNEKLFF.

The chain joins TRBV4-3 to TRBJ1-4; TRBD1 is a possible D gene (5 bases). Germline V lookup: CDR1 LGHNA, CDR2 YSLEER. V was pared by 2 bases and J by 4 bases, with 11 bases between. The CDR3 covers 15 residues. In DNA form, the CDR3 reads TGCGCCAGCAGCCAACATCGGGGCTATAATGAAAAACTGTTTTTT. Its protein product is CASSQHRGYNEKLFF.

V is TRBV28 and J is TRBJ1-5; D call uncertain. The CDR3 totals 15 residues. V was clipped by 5 bases and J by 0 bases, with 11 bases between them. Germline-derived CDR1 and CDR2 are MDHEN and SYDVKM. The CDR3 loop reads CASSIPPNSNQPQHF. In DNA form, the CDR3 reads TGTGCCAGCAGTATACCACCTAATAGCAATCAGCCCCAGCATTTT.

V usage is TRBV6-1 and J usage is TRBJ2-7, with D hard to call. The CDR3 sequence is 12 residues long. Looked up from germline, CDR1 is MNHNS and CDR2 is SASEGT. V gave up 2 bases and J gave up 3 bases, with 5 bases separating them. In DNA, the CDR3 is TGTGCCAGCAGTGAAACTTACTACGAGCAGTACTTC. Its protein product is CASSETYYEQYF.

The chain carries TRBV6-1 and TRBJ2-2, with D maybe TRBD1 (6 bases). This CDR3 has 13 amino acids. V was shortened by 9 bases and J by 1 base, with 9 bases between the two germline ends. The germline gives CDR1 MNHNS, CDR2 SASEGT. The CDR3 DNA reads TGTGCCAGTTCGGACAGGAACACCGGGGAGCTGTTTTTT. Translated, it gives CASSDRNTGELFF.

This clone has a single count. The V and J genes are TRBV4-3 and TRBJ2-7; TRBD2 might be the D (5 bases). The CDR3 consists of 13 residues. V shed 7 bases and J shed 4 bases, with 14 bases lying between them. The V gene's germline CDR1 is LGHNA and CDR2 YSLEER. The CDR3 reads CASNLAPLYEQYF. CDR3 nucleotides: TGCGCCAGCAACCTAGCTCCGTTGTACGAGCAGTACTTC.

This rearrangement joins TRBV5-1 to TRBJ1-6, with 8 positions matching TRBD1. The CDR3 has 15 residues. CDR1 and CDR2 from the germline V gene are SGHRS and YFSETQ. Unmatched junction bases numbered 5, after V lost 2 bases and J lost 7 bases. This CDR3 is CASSFAGGLNSPLHF. The CDR3 region has the DNA TGCGCCAGCAGCTTCGCAGGGGGCTTAAATTCACCCCTCCACTTT.

This chain links TRBV7-2 with TRBJ2-3; D ambiguous. V dropped 5 bases and J dropped 3 bases, with 6 bases sitting between them. Germline V gene lookup returns CDR1 SGHTA and CDR2 FQGNSA. The CDR3 consists of 12 residues. The CDR3 nucleotides read TGTGCCAGCAGCCCAAATACAGATACGCAGTATTTT. Amino acid sequence: CASSPNTDTQYF.

The chain joins TRBV6-4 to TRBJ2-3, with D perhaps TRBD1 (6 bases). V lost 4 bases, J lost 2 bases, and 16 bases lay in between. Germline CDR1 and CDR2: MRHNA and SNTAGT. This CDR3 is built from 16 residues. This CDR3 is CASSGGKTGTTDTQYF. The CDR3 DNA is TGTGCCAGCAGTGGAGGGAAGACAGGAACCACAGATACGCAGTATTTT.

This sequence joins TRBV19 and TRBJ2-7; 7 bases fit TRBD2. V shed 4 bases, J shed 4 bases, and the junction held 10 bases outside the gene matches. From germline, CDR1 is LNHDA and CDR2 SQIVND (reference sequence). The CDR3 totals 15 residues. The CDR3 sequence is CASSKGETGGYEQYF. CDR3 bases: TGTGCCAGTAGTAAAGGGGAGACGGGGGGTTACGAGCAGTACTTC. Full variable domain (remainder filled in from reference TRBV19 and TRBJ2-7): DGGITQSPKYLFRKEGQNVTLSCEQNLNHDAMYWYRQDPGQGLRLIYYSQIVNDFQKGDIAEGYSVSREKKESFPLTVTSAQKNPTAFYLCASSKGETGGYEQYFGPGTRLTVT.